This TCR beta chain was documented in a study of tumor-infiltrating lymphocytes in primary liver carcinoma. Turning to the study itself: Patients comprised men and women whose ages fell between 30 and 69 years. Study observations and caveats: The difference in top-250-clone fraction between tumors and blood was significant, favoring tumors (p = 0.039). Bulk, unsorted sampling meant CD4+ and CD8+ repertoires went uncompared.

The authors made TCR beta cDNA from around 500 ng total RNA with a constant-region primer. Sequencing libraries for TCR beta derived from three nested multiplex PCR rounds that used slightly modified ARM-PCR. TRBV1-TRBV30 forward primers paired with a C-beta reverse primer were used in the first two PCR rounds, which ran approximately 10 cycles each. MiXCR, run by TCRdb on the multiplex PCR reads, gives a single entry per CDR3 protein. The sample lists 320,000 or so distinct CDR3 sequences, about 62% occurring once. V lost 3 bases to trimming and J lost 5 bases, with 13 bases between them. The CDR3 sequence is 14 residues long. Germline V gene data show CDR1 as SGHRS and CDR2 as YFSETQ. Turning to this clonotype: The antigen is unknown.

Unsorted whole blood supplied the RNA, and germline DNA was extracted too. Every patient had chronic HBV infection and was treatment-naive. This TCR was recovered from a man aged 35 to 55 with primary liver carcinoma and hepatitis B virus infection. The J gene is TRBJ2-3, the V gene TRBV5-1; D may match TRBD1 or TRBD2 (5 bases each). Specimen: peripheral blood. The CDR3 protein is CASSSARDGDTQYF. DNA of the CDR3: TGCGCCAGCAGCTCAGCGAGGGACGGAGATACGCAGTATTTT.